This T cell receptor (beta chain) was captured by sequencing in a study of somatic reversion in DOCK8 deficiency (dated by TCRdb to about 2020). Regarding the research as a whole: The study compared T cell receptor beta repertoires of DOCK8-deficient patients, DOCK8-revertant patients and healthy volunteers. The study set out to investigate how, in DOCK8 deficiency, somatic reversion of pathogenic DOCK8 variants alters lymphocyte differentiation and function. DOCK8-deficient patients in the study had been reported previously.

This clonotype is termed medium-sized (0.01 to 0.1%). Its target antigen remains unknown. One base away there is no much larger clone; base qualities are not given. Overall results and qualifications from the work: The source material for each sample, whole blood versus PBMCs, was not specified per sample in the methods.

Library preparation used multiplex PCR. TRB libraries were made by one-step amplicon PCR using EuroClonality-NGS primers on 75 to 100 ng genomic DNA. Sequencing of TRB amplicons was performed on Illumina MiSeq instruments using 2 x 250 bp version 2 chemistry. The study's processing was this. Primary TRB sequence analysis and V(D)J annotation were performed with IMGT/HighV-QUEST. Once nonfunctional clones had been removed and the data downsampled for comparisons between samples, VDJtools was used to evaluate repertoire diversity and composition. TCRdb redid the processing of the public reads, applying fastp at Q25 and MiXCR, and retained in-frame beta chains. When rows share a CDR3 protein, they turn into one entry using the most common DNA and genes. The V and J calls follow TCRdb's processing rather than the paper's. Across this sample there are fewer than 5,000 distinct CDR3 sequences, with 24% seen only once. Of the sample, 8.5% to 10% falls within the top ten clones.

The healthy control blood was obtained from volunteer donors, who were supplied by blood services in Australia and France. Genomic DNA for TCR repertoire analysis was extracted from either whole blood samples or PBMCs. The sequenced sample was peripheral blood. The clonotype comes from a human donor in good health.

The CDR3 here reads CASSWDYGYTF. The bases read TGTGCCAGCAGTTGGGACTATGGCTACACCTTC. The chain uses TRBV12-3 or TRBV12-4 and TRBJ1-2; no confident D gene assignment can be made. Trimming removed 4 bases from V and 3 bases from J, leaving 3 bases between the germline ends. The CDR3 numbers 11 residues from cysteine through phenylalanine. Only CDR3 DNA is held: 33 bases, read in frame from base 1.